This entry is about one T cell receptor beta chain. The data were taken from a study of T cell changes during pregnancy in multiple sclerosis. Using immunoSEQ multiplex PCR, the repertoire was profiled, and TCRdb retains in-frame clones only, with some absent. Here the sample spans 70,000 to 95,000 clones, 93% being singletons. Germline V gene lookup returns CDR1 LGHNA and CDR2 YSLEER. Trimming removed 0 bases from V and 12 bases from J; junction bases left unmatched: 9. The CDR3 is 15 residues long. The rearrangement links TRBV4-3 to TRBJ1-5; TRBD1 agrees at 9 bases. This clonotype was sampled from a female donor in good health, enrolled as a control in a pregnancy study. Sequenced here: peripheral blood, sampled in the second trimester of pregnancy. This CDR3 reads CASSQDRGQGRVQHF. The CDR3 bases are TGCGCCAGCAGCCAAGATAGGGGACAGGGAAGGGTCCAGCATTTT.